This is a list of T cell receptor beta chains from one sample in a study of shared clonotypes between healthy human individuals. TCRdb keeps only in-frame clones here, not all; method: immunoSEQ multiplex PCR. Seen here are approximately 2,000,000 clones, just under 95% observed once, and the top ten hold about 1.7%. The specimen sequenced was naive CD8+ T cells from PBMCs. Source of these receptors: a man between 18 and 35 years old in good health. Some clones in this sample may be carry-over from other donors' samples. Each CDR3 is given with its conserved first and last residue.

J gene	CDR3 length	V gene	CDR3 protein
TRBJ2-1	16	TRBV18	CASSPARLAGGDEQFF
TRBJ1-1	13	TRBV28	CASTRGGDTEAFF
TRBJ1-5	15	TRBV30	CAWSVSGYSNQPQHF
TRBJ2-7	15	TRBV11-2	CASSLGAGVGDEQYF
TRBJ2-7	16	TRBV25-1	CASSEYYWQSQNEQYF
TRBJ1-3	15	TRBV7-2	CASSTSPGTGNTIYF
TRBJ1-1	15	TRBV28	CASSLKFGLNTEAFF
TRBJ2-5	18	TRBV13	CASSSRTSGSGYGETQYF
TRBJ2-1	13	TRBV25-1	CASSAGGYNEQFF
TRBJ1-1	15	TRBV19	CASSAQISRDTEAFF
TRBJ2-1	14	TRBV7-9	CASSPDSLRNEQFF
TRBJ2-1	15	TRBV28	CASSFPGQVNDEQFF
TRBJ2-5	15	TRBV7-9	CASSSGGQVEETQYF
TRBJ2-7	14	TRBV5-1	CASSPTRGSYEQYF
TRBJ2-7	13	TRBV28	CASSLGVNYEQYF
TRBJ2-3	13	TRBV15	CATSRVPGQGQYF
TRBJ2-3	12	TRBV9	CASSVNTDTQYF